This T cell receptor beta chain was captured in a study of blood T cell repertoires in COVID-19. Looking at the study overall: PBMCs, B-cell-depleted T cells, or T cells provided the cDNA or gDNA that made up the material.

Original processing methods: Amplification of reference gene primers was used by the study to estimate nucleated cell counts. Sequencing was performed with immunoSEQ multiplex PCR; in TCRdb, only in-frame clones are kept and a portion is missing. The V and J calls and clone size come from that table; D and trimming were worked out from the DNA. The table records nearly 300,000 clones, 85% to 90% of them present only once. The CDR3 loop spans 13 amino acids. V was trimmed by 5 bases and J by 1 base, leaving 7 bases between them. Germline V gives CDR1 KGHDR, CDR2 SFDVKD. Cohorts were determined from participant-reported clinical history.

The chain joins TRBV24-1 to TRBJ1-1; D is undetermined. The sequenced material came from PBMCs or T cells enriched from blood (not recorded which). The clonotype comes from a woman aged 45-65 years who had been exposed to COVID-19. The CDR3 region has the DNA TGTGCCACCAGTGCTCGCGAGAACACTGAAGCTTTCTTT. It is translated as CATSARENTEAFF.